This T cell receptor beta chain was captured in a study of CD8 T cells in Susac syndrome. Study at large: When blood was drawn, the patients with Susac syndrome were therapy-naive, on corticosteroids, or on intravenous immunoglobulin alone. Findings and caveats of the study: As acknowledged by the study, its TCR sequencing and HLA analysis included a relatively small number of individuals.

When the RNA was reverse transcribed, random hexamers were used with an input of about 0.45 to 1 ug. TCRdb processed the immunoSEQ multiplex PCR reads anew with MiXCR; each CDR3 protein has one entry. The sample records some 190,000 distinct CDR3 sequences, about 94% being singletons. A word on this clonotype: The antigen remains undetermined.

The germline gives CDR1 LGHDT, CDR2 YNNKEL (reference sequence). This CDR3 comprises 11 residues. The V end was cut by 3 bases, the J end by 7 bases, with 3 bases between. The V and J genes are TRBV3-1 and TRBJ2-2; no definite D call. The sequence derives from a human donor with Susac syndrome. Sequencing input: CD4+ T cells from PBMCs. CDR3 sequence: CASSQGGELFF. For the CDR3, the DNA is TGTGCCAGCAGCCAGGGCGGGGAGCTGTTTTTT. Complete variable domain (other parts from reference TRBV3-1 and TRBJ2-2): DTAVSQTPKYLVTQMGNDKSIKCEQNLGHDTMYWYKQDSKKFLKIMFSYNNKELIINETVPNRFSPKSPDKAHLNLHINSLELGDSAVYFCASSQGGELFFGEGSRLTVL.